This T cell receptor (beta chain) was documented in a study of blood T cell repertoires in COVID-19. Background on the study: PBMCs, B-cell-depleted T cells, or T cells provided the cDNA or gDNA that made up the material.

Original analysis: Using reference gene primer amplification, nucleated cell counts were estimated. Produced via immunoSEQ multiplex PCR; TCRdb's table is partial and in-frame only. That table is the source of V, J and clone size, and D and trimming were worked out from the DNA. The sample shows 150,000 to 200,000 clones, 65% to 85% of them seen only once. Sample: peripheral blood. This sequence originates from a woman of 80 years or more with acute or convalescent COVID-19.

CDR3 residues: CASKTGTYNSPLHF. CDR3 nucleotide sequence: TGTGCCAGCAAGACGGGAACATATAATTCACCCCTCCACTTT. The rearrangement uses TRBV28 and TRBJ1-6, with D uncertain. Germline CDR1 MDHEN, CDR2 SYDVKM. The CDR3 is 14 amino acids. Deletions cut 7 bases from V and 4 bases from J, with 11 bases between.